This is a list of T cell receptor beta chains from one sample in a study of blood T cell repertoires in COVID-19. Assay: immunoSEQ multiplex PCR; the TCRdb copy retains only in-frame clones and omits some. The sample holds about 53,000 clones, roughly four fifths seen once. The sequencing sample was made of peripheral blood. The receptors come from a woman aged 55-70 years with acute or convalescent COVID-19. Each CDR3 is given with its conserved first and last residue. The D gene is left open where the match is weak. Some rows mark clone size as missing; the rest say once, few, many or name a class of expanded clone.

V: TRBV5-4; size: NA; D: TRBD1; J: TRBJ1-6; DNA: TGTGCCAGCAGCCGGAGTGGGGACAGAAATTCACCCCTCCACTTT; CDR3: CASSRSGDRNSPLHF
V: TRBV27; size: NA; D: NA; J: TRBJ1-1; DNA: TGTGCCAGCAGTCTGGGACTTACGAACACTGAAGCTTTCTTT; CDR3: CASSLGLTNTEAFF
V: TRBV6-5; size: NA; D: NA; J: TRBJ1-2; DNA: TGTGCCAGCAGACAGGGTTCAAGCTATGGCTACACCTTC; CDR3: CASRQGSSYGYTF
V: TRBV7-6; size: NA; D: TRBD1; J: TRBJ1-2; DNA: TGTGCCAGCAGCCCGAGGGGACAGGGGGGCGGCTACACCTTC; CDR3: CASSPRGQGGGYTF
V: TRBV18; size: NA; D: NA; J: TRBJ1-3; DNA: TGTGCCAGCTCACCTCAACAGCCTAACCCTGAATCTGGAAACACCATATATTTT; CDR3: CASSPQQPNPESGNTIYF
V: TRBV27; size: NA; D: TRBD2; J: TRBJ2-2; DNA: TGTGCCAGCTCCCCGACTAGCGGGAACACCGGGGAGCTGTTTTTT; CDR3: CASSPTSGNTGELFF
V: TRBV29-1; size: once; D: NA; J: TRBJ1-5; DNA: TGCAGCGTTGAAGGCGGCCCTTCTCATACCCAGCATTTT; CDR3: CSVEGGPSHTQHF
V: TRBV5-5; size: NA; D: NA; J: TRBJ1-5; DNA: TGTGCCAGCAGCTTGGGACAGAGCAATCAGCCCCAGCATTTT; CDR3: CASSLGQSNQPQHF
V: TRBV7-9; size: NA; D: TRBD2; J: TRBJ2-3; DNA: TGTGCCAGCAGCTTAGGACTAGCGGTCACAGATACGCAGTATTTT; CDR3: CASSLGLAVTDTQYF
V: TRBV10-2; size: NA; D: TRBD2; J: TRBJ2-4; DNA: TGCGCCAGCAGTGGGACTAGCGGGAGGCGGAGCTTC; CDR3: CASSGTSGRRSF
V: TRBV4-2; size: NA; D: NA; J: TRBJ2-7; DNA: TGTGCCAGCAGCCAAGGGCTAGCTGATAGCTACGAGCAGTACTTC; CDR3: CASSQGLADSYEQYF
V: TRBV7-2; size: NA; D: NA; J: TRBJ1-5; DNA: TGTGCCAGCAGCCCGTCCCAGGGAATCAGGAGCAATCAGCCCCAGCATTTT; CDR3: CASSPSQGIRSNQPQHF
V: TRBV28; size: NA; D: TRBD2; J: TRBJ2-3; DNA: TGTGCCAGCAGTTTATTAACTAGCGGGGGATGGAACACAGGTACGCAGTATTTT; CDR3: CASSLLTSGGWNTGTQYF
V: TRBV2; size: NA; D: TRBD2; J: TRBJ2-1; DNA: TGTGCCAGCAGGGGAAGTAGCGGGGGGGCCAATGAGCAGTTCTTC; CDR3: CASRGSSGGANEQFF
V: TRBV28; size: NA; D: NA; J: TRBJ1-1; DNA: TGTGCCAGCAGTTTTCAAAACACTGAAGCTTTCTTT; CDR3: CASSFQNTEAFF
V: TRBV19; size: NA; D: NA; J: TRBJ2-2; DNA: TGTGCCACAGGGGGGACTTGGACCGGGGAGCTGTTTTTT; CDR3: CATGGTWTGELFF
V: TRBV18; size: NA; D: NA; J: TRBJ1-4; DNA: TGTGCCAGCTCACAAAAGGGGGTTACTAATGAAAAACTGTTTTTT; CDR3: CASSQKGVTNEKLFF
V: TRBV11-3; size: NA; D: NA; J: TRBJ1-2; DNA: TGTGCCAGCAGCTTAGATGAGGGGAGGTATGGCTACACCTTC; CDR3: CASSLDEGRYGYTF
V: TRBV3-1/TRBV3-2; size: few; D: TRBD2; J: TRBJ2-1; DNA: TGTGCCAGCAGCCAATTAGCGGGAGAGCAGTTCTTC; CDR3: CASSQLAGEQFF
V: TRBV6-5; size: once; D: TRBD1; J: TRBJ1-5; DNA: TGTGCCAGCAGTTACGGACAGGGGGTCGGGCCCCAGCATTTT; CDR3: CASSYGQGVGPQHF
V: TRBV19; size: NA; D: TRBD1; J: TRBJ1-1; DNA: TGTGCCAGTAGTATCCGGACAGGGTCGGGCACTGAAGCTTTCTTT; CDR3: CASSIRTGSGTEAFF
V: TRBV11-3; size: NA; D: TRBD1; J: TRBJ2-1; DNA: TGTGCCAGCAGCTTAGGTCTAACAGGGGGCACTGAGCAGTTCTTC; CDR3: CASSLGLTGGTEQFF
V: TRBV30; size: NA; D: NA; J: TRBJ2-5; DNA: TGTGCCTGGTCCCGGTCCCGAGAGACCCAGTACTTC; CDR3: CAWSRSRETQYF
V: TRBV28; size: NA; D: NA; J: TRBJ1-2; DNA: TGTGCCAGCAGTTTACCCCCTGCGCTAACCGGCTACACCTTC; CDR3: CASSLPPALTGYTF
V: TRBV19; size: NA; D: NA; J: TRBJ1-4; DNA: TGTGCCAGTAGTATAGACAGGCCAAATGAAAAACTGTTTTTT; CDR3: CASSIDRPNEKLFF
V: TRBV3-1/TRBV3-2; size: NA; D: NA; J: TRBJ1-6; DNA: TGTGCCAGCAGCCAACTCGGGGGTGGGACACCCCTCCACTTT; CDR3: CASSQLGGGTPLHF
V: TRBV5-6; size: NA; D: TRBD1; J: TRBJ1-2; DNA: TGTGCCAGCAGCTTGGGACAGGGCTATAGTGGCTACACCTTC; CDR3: CASSLGQGYSGYTF
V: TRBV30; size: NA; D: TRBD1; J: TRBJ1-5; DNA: TGTGCCTGGAGACAGGGGCGTGGAATGGGCAATCAGCCCCAGCATTTT; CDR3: CAWRQGRGMGNQPQHF
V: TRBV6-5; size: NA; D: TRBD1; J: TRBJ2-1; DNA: TGTGCCAGCAGTTACGTTCGGACAGGCAACAATGAGCAGTTCTTC; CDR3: CASSYVRTGNNEQFF
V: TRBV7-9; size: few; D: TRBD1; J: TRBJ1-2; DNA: TGTGCCAGCAGCCAGACAGGGGTCGATGGCTACACCTTC; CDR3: CASSQTGVDGYTF
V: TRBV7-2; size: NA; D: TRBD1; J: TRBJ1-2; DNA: TGTGCCAACTCCCAGGGACAGGGGGCCGGCTACACCTTC; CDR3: CANSQGQGAGYTF
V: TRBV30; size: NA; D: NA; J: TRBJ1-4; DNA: TGTGCCTGGGGGACGGGATATGAAAAACTGTTTTTT; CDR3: CAWGTGYEKLFF
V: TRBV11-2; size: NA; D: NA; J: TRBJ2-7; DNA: TGTGCCAGCAGCCCCAGGGAAAGGACCTCCTACGAGCAGTACTTC; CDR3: CASSPRERTSYEQYF
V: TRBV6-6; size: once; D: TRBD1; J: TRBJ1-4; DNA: TGTGCCAGCCGACAGGGGGCGTATAGGAATGAAAAACTGTTTTTT; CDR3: CASRQGAYRNEKLFF
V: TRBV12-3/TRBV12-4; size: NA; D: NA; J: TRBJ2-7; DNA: TGTGCCAGCGGTAGACTCTCCTACGAGCAGTACTTC; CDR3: CASGRLSYEQYF
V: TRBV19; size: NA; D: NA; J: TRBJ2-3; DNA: TGTGCCAGTAGTATTGTAGGGGGTACCACAGATACGCAGTATTTT; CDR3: CASSIVGGTTDTQYF
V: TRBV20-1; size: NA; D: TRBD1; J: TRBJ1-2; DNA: TGCAGTGCTAGACAGGGGGCGGGCTACACCTTC; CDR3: CSARQGAGYTF
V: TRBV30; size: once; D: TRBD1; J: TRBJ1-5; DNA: TGTGCCTGGAGCCGACCGGGGACAGGGAGTCAGCCCCAGCATTTT; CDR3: CAWSRPGTGSQPQHF
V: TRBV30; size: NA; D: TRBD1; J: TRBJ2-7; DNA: TGTGCCTGGAAGGGGACAGGGGTCTCCTACGAGCAGTACTTC; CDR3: CAWKGTGVSYEQYF
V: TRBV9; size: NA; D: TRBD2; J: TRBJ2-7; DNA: TGTGCCAGCAGCGTAGGGGAGGGGTTCGAGCAGTACTTC; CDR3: CASSVGEGFEQYF
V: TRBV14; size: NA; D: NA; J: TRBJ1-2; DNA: TGTGCCAGCAGCCAAGATATGTACTATGGCTACACCTTC; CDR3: CASSQDMYYGYTF
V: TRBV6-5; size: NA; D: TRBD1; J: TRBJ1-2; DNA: TGTGCCAGCAGTTACCAAACGGACAGGGGGTATGGCTACACCTTC; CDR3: CASSYQTDRGYGYTF
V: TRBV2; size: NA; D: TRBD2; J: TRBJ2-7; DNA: TGTGCCAGCAGCCTCGGACTAGCGGGAGGCTACGAGCAGTACTTC; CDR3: CASSLGLAGGYEQYF
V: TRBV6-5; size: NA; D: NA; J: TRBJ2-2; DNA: TGTGCCAGCAGTTACGGGCGGACTAACACCGGGGAGCTGTTTTTT; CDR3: CASSYGRTNTGELFF
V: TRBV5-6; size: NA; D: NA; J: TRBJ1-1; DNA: TGTGCCAGCTCCTACAGGTTTTTGAACACTGAAGCTTTCTTT; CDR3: CASSYRFLNTEAFF
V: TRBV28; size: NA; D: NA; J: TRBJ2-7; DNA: TGTGCCAGCAGTTCGACCCTGGGGGACATATCCTACGAGCAGTACTTC; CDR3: CASSSTLGDISYEQYF
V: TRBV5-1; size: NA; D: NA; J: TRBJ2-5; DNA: TGCGCCAGCAGCATGGGGACACTCCAAGAGACCCAGTACTTC; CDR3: CASSMGTLQETQYF
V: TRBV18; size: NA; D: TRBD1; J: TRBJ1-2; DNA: TGTGCCAGCTCACCGGTCGGGGACAGGGGGCCTGACTATGGCTACACCTTC; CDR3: CASSPVGDRGPDYGYTF
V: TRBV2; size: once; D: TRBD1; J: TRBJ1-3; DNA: TGTGCCAGCGGGGGACAGGGAAACACCATATATTTT; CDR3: CASGGQGNTIYF
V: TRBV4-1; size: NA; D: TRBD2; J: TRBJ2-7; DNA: TGCGCCAGCAGCCAAGATTTTTGGCGGGAGGGCCGGGGGTCCTACGAGCAGTACTTC; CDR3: CASSQDFWREGRGSYEQYF
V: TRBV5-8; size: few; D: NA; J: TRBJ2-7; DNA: TGTGCCAGCAGCTTGGGTCAGGACAGCCGAATCTACGAGCAGTACTTC; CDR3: CASSLGQDSRIYEQYF
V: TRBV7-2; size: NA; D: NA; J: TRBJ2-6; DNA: TGTGCCAGCAGTCCCCCACGGACAGGGGCCAACGTCCTGACTTTC; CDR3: CASSPPRTGANVLTF
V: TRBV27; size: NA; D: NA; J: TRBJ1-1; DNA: TGTGCCAGCAGTTTAGATCAGGGCCACTGGAACACTGAAGCTTTCTTT; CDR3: CASSLDQGHWNTEAFF
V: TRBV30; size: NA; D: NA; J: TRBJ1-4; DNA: TGTGCCTGGATGGGCCAGGCAACTAATGAAAAACTGTTTTTT; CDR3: CAWMGQATNEKLFF
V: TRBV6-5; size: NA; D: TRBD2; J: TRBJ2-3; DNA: TGTGCCAGCAGTTCCCTAGCGGGGGGGCGCACAGATACGCAGTATTTT; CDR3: CASSSLAGGRTDTQYF
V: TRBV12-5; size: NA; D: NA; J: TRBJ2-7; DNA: TGTGCTAGTGGTTTGGCCTACGTAGCCGAAAAACCCTACGAGCAGTACTTC; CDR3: CASGLAYVAEKPYEQYF
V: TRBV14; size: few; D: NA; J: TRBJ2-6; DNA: TGTGCCAGCAGCCAAGATGTAAGCCTACGGAGGTCGGGGGCCAACGTCCTGACTTTC; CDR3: CASSQDVSLRRSGANVLTF